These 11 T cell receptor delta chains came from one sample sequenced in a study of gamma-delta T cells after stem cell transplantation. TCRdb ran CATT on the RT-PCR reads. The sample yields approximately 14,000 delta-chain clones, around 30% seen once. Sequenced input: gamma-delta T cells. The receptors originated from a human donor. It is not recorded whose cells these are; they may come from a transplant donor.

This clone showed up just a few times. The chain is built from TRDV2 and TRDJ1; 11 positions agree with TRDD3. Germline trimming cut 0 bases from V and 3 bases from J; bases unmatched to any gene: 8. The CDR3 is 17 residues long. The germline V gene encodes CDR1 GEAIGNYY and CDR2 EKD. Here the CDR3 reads CACDTGMGDTLADKLIF. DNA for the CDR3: TGTGCCTGTGACACCGGAATGGGGGATACGCTAGCCGATAAACTCATCTTT.

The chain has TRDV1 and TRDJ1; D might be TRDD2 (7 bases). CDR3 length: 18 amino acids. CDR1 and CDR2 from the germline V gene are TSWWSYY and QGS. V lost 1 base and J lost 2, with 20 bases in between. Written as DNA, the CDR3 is TGTGCTCTTGGGGAACCTTTCCTACTCGGATGGGGGACCGATAAACTCATCTTT. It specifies CALGEPFLLGWGTDKLIF.

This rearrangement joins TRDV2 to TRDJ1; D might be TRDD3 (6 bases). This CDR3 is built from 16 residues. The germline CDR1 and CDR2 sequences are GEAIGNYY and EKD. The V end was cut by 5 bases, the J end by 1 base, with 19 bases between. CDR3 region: CACASLGKKLTDKLIF. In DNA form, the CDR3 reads TGTGCCTGTGCTTCCCTGGGGAAGAAACTCACCGATAAACTCATCTTT.

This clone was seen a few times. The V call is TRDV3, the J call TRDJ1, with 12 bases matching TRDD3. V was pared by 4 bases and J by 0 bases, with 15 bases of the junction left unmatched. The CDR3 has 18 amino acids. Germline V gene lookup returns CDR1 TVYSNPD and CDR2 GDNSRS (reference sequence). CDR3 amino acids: CASEKYLGDTQNTDKLIF. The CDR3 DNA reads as TGTGCCTCTGAAAAATACCTGGGGGATACGCAAAACACCGATAAACTCATCTTT.

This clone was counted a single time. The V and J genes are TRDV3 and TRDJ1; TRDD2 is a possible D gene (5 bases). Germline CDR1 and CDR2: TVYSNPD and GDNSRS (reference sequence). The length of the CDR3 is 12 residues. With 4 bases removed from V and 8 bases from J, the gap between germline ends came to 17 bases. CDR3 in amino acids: CASRGLLVKLIF. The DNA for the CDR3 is TGTGCCTCCCGCGGCCTTCTGGTAAAACTCATCTTT.

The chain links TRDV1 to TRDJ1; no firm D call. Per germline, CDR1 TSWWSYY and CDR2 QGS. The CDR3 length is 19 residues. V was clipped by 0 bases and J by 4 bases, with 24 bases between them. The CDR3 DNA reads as TGTGCTCTTGGGGAACTCACGTTCTTTCTACGTAGTATGGACGATAAACTCATCTTT. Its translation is CALGELTFFLRSMDDKLIF.

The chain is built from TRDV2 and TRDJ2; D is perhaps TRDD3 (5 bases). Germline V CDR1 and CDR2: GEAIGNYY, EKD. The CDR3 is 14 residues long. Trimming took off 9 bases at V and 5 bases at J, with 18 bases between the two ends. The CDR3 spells CAVGGALPTAQLFF. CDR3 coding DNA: TGTGCCGTCGGGGGGGCCTTACCCACAGCACAACTCTTCTTT.

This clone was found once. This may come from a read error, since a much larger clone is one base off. The CDR3 nucleotides are TGTGCCTGTGACGGAGCCTTGGGGCCCACCGATAACCTCATCTTT. Protein sequence: CACDGALGPTDNLIF. The chain has TRDV2 and TRDJ1; D might be TRDD3 (5 bases). The CDR3 contains 15 residues. Looked up from germline, CDR1 is GEAIGNYY and CDR2 is EKD.

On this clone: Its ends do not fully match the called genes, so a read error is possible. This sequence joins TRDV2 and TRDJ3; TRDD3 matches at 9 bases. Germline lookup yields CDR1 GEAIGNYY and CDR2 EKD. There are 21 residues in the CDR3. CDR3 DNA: TGTGCCTGTGACACCGAAAACCTAGTACTGGGGGAAAGCTGTGACACCCGACAGACGTTTTTC. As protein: CACDTENLVLGESCDTRQTFF.

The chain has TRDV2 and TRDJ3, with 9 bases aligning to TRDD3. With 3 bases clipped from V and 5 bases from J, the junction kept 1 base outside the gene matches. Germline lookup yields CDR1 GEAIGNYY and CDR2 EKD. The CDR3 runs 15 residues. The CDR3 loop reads CACDWGIGDTRQMFF. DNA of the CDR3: TGTGCCTGTGACTGGGGGATAGGGGACACCCGACAGATGTTTTTC.

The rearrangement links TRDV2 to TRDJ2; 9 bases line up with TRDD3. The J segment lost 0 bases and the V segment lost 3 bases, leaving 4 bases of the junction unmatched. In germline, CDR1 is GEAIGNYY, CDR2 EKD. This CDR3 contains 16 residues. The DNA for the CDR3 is TGTGCCTGTGACTACTGGGGGAAAGCTTTGACAGCACAACTCTTCTTT. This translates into CACDYWGKALTAQLFF.